This entry lists 11 T cell receptor beta chains sequenced from one sample in a study of human T cells and chemical hapten exposure. RNA extraction used unfractionated whole blood as the source of total RNA. TCRdb redid the calling of the 5' RACE reads with MiXCR, one entry per CDR3 protein. The sample lists approximately 80,000 distinct CDR3 sequences; 15% to 20% were seen once. The receptors stem from a female donor in good health.

This clonotype was found a few times. The V gene is TRBV28, the J gene TRBJ2-7; the D gene is possibly TRBD1 (6 bases). The germline V gene has CDR1 MDHEN and CDR2 SYDVKM. V was clipped by 8 bases and J by 10 bases, with 18 bases between them. The CDR3 has 12 amino acids. The CDR3 nucleotides are TGTGCCAGCTCGATACGAAGACAGGAACAGTACTTC. This translates into CASSIRRQEQYF.

This clonotype was detected a few times. This chain joins TRBV29-1 and TRBJ2-5, with D tentatively TRBD2 (5 bases). This CDR3 region has 11 residues. V was trimmed by 5 bases and J by 5 bases, leaving 9 bases between them. Germline CDR1 SQVTM, CDR2 ANQGSEA. CDR3 region: CSVTRSETQYF. DNA of the CDR3: TGCAGCGTTACTAGGAGTGAGACCCAGTACTTC. Filled out from reference TRBV29-1 and TRBJ2-5, the complete variable domain reads SAVISQKPSRDICQRGTSLTIQCQVDSQVTMMFWYRQQPGQSLTLIATANQGSEATYESGFVIDKFPISRPNLTFSTLTVSNMSPEDSSIYLCSVTRSETQYFGPGTRLLVL.

This clonotype came up a few times. The chain links TRBV4-3 to TRBJ2-7; 9 bases match TRBD1. Per germline, CDR1 LGHNA and CDR2 YSLEER. CDR3 length: 15 residues. The junction had 6 bases not matched to a gene; V was cut back by 3 bases and J by 3 bases. CDR3 nucleotides: TGCGCCAGCAGCCAGGAGACAGGGGGTAACTACGAGCAGTACTTC. It yields the protein CASSQETGGNYEQYF.

The table lists this clonotype with a few counts. The chain employs TRBV7-9 and TRBJ1-3; no clear D gene. Germline V CDR1 and CDR2: SEHNR, FQNEAQ (reference sequence). The CDR3 runs 17 residues. Trimming took 4 bases from V and 0 from J, leaving 16 bases between them. The CDR3 region has the DNA TGTGCCAGCAGCTCCCGCTTTACAGCAATCTCTGGAAACACCATATATTTT. It codes for CASSSRFTAISGNTIYF. Combining the CDR3 with reference TRBV7-9 and TRBJ1-3 gives the whole variable domain DTGVSQNPRHKITKRGQNVTFRCDPISEHNRLYWYRQTLGQGPEFLTYFQNEAQLEKSRLLSDRFSAERPKGSFSTLEIQRTEQGDSAMYLCASSSRFTAISGNTIYFGEGSWLTVV.

This chain links TRBV6-5 with TRBJ1-5; no clear D. Germline V CDR1 and CDR2: MNHEY, SVGAGI. There are 16 residues in the CDR3. Trimming shortened V by 5 bases and J by 0 bases, and 14 bases separated the two germline ends. This chain's CDR3 is CASSPAGSYSNQPQHF. CDR3 bases: TGTGCCAGCAGTCCCGCCGGGTCCTATAGCAATCAGCCCCAGCATTTT.

This clonotype was observed a handful of times. The V gene is TRBV5-1, the J gene TRBJ2-3; D gene unclear. V gave up 2 bases and J gave up 4 bases, with 11 bases separating them. The germline V gene has CDR1 SGHRS and CDR2 YFSETQ. This CDR3 is 14 amino acids long. The CDR3 nucleotides are TGCGCCAGCAGCTTAGCCCTAGTGGCAGATACGCAGTATTTT. Translated: CASSLALVADTQYF.

V gene TRBV20-1 combines with J gene TRBJ2-7; 8 bases are a match to TRBD2. Trimming removed 3 bases from V and 3 bases from J; junction bases left unmatched: 7. CDR1 is DFQATT, CDR2 SNEGSKA, per germline (reference sequence). This CDR3 is 14 amino acids long. CDR3 coding DNA: TGCAGTGCTAGCACTAGCGGCGCCGACTACGAGCAGTACTTC. This codes for CSASTSGADYEQYF.

This clonotype was found many times. CDR3 region: CSARDLNRGGPESYEQYF. In DNA form, the CDR3 reads TGCAGTGCTAGAGATCTGAACAGGGGGGGACCCGAAAGCTACGAGCAGTACTTC. This sequence joins TRBV20-1 and TRBJ2-7; D possibly corresponds to TRBD1 (8 bases). V dropped 0 bases and J dropped 3 bases, with 24 bases sitting between them. This CDR3 has 18 amino acids. Germline V gene lookup returns CDR1 DFQATT and CDR2 SNEGSKA (reference sequence).

This clonotype has a handful of counts. V and J are TRBV5-1 and TRBJ2-7; the D is unclear. The V end lost 4 bases, the J end lost 1 base, and 15 bases lay between the germline ends. Germline CDR1 and CDR2: SGHRS and YFSETQ. The CDR3 covers 15 residues. CDR3 in amino acids: CASSPQPVGSYEQYF. CDR3 sequence (DNA): TGCGCCAGCAGCCCGCAACCTGTCGGTTCCTACGAGCAGTACTTC.

This clonotype came up many times. The rearrangement links TRBV11-2 to TRBJ1-1, with D possibly being TRBD1 (5 bases). Germline loops: CDR1 SGHAT, CDR2 FQNNGV. The CDR3 has 16 amino acids. The V and J ends lost 5 bases and 1 base respectively, with 17 bases between them. The CDR3 sequence is CASSHAGRGGNTEAFF. Written as DNA, the CDR3 is TGTGCCAGCAGCCATGCGGGGAGGGGAGGGAACACTGAAGCTTTCTTT.

This clonotype was recorded many times. This chain joins TRBV5-1 and TRBJ1-6; D might be TRBD1 (5 bases). V lost 5 bases, J lost 9 bases, and 12 bases lay in between. Germline V CDR1 and CDR2: SGHRS, YFSETQ. This CDR3 spans 13 amino acids. This chain's CDR3 is CASRGPEGSPLHF. The CDR3 nucleotides read TGCGCCAGCAGGGGACCAGAGGGTTCACCCCTCCACTTT.